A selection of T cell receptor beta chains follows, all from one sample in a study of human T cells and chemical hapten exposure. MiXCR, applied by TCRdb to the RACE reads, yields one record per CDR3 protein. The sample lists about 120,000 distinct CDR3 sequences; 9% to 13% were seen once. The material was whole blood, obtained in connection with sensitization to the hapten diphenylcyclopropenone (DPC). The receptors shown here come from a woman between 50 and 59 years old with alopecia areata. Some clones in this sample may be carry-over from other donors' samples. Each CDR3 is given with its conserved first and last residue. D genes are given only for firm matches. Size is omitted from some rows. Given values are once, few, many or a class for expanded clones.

CDR3aa: CASSEMAPSSGANVLTF; CDR3nt: TGTGCCAGCAGTGAAATGGCACCGAGTTCTGGGGCCAACGTCCTGACTTTC; abundance: -; j_gene: TRBJ2-6; v_gene: TRBV2; d_gene: -
CDR3aa: CASSRAGTGTYEQYF; CDR3nt: TGCGCCAGCAGCCGAGCCGGGACAGGGACCTACGAGCAGTACTTC; abundance: -; j_gene: TRBJ2-7; v_gene: TRBV4-3; d_gene: TRBD1
CDR3aa: CASSRGLAENEQFF; CDR3nt: TGTGCCAGCTCACGGGGACTAGCGGAAAATGAGCAGTTCTTC; abundance: -; j_gene: TRBJ2-1; v_gene: TRBV18; d_gene: TRBD2
CDR3aa: CAREGTGDGYTF; CDR3nt: TGTGCCAGAGAGGGGACAGGGGACGGCTACACCTTC; abundance: -; j_gene: TRBJ1-2; v_gene: TRBV27; d_gene: TRBD1
CDR3aa: CASSRGGARQETQYF; CDR3nt: TGTGCCAGCAGCCGCGGGGGGGCCCGCCAAGAGACCCAGTACTTC; abundance: many; j_gene: TRBJ2-5; v_gene: TRBV7-2; d_gene: TRBD2
CDR3aa: CASSYPSLAGGTNTGELFF; CDR3nt: TGTGCCAGCAGTTACCCTTCCCTAGCGGGAGGCACGAACACCGGGGAGCTGTTTTTT; abundance: -; j_gene: TRBJ2-2; v_gene: TRBV6-2/TRBV6-3; d_gene: TRBD2
CDR3aa: CASSYSGGTNYGYTF; CDR3nt: TGTGCCAGCAGTTATTCAGGGGGGACCAACTATGGCTACACCTTC; abundance: many; j_gene: TRBJ1-2; v_gene: TRBV6-2/TRBV6-3; d_gene: TRBD1
CDR3aa: CASSQTGGLNTEAFF; CDR3nt: TGTGCCAGCAGCCAGACGGGGGGACTGAACACTGAAGCTTTCTTT; abundance: -; j_gene: TRBJ1-1; v_gene: TRBV7-9; d_gene: -
CDR3aa: CASSQTGTSKYNEQFF; CDR3nt: TGTGCCAGCAGTCAAACCGGGACTAGCAAATACAATGAGCAGTTCTTC; abundance: -; j_gene: TRBJ2-1; v_gene: TRBV3-1; d_gene: TRBD2
CDR3aa: CSGGLNEQFF; CDR3nt: TGCAGCGGGGGACTGAATGAGCAGTTCTTC; abundance: -; j_gene: TRBJ2-1; v_gene: TRBV29-1; d_gene: -
CDR3aa: CASSVAYPGTGPRGYTF; CDR3nt: TGTGCCAGCAGCGTAGCTTATCCCGGGACAGGGCCACGCGGCTACACCTTC; abundance: -; j_gene: TRBJ1-2; v_gene: TRBV9; d_gene: TRBD1
CDR3aa: CATSRDIGTNEQFF; CDR3nt: TGTGCCACCAGCAGAGATATTGGAACCAATGAGCAGTTCTTC; abundance: -; j_gene: TRBJ2-1; v_gene: TRBV15; d_gene: -
CDR3aa: CASSLPSSYEQYF; CDR3nt: TGTGCCAGCAGTCTACCTAGCTCCTACGAGCAGTACTTC; abundance: many; j_gene: TRBJ2-7; v_gene: TRBV28; d_gene: -
CDR3aa: CASSLGGRLEKLFF; CDR3nt: TGTGCCAGCAGCTTAGGAGGGCGGCTTGAAAAACTGTTTTTT; abundance: -; j_gene: TRBJ1-4; v_gene: TRBV7-2; d_gene: -
CDR3aa: CASSRGQGAMNTEAFF; CDR3nt: TGCGCCAGCAGCCGGGGACAGGGGGCGATGAACACTGAAGCTTTCTTT; abundance: many; j_gene: TRBJ1-1; v_gene: TRBV5-1; d_gene: TRBD1
CDR3aa: CASSWTGELFF; CDR3nt: TGTGCCAGCAGTTGGACCGGGGAGCTGTTTTTT; abundance: many; j_gene: TRBJ2-2; v_gene: TRBV28; d_gene: -
CDR3aa: CASMRLPGTGELFF; CDR3nt: TGTGCCAGCATGCGGCTCCCGGGGACCGGGGAGCTGTTTTTT; abundance: -; j_gene: TRBJ2-2; v_gene: TRBV11-1; d_gene: -
CDR3aa: CASRTSSDTQYF; CDR3nt: TGTGCCAGCAGGACGAGCTCGGATACGCAGTATTTT; abundance: -; j_gene: TRBJ2-3; v_gene: TRBV2; d_gene: -
CDR3aa: CASKWRETYNSPLHF; CDR3nt: TGTGCCAGCAAGTGGAGGGAGACCTATAATTCACCCCTCCACTTT; abundance: many; j_gene: TRBJ1-6; v_gene: TRBV27; d_gene: -
CDR3aa: CAHRDGYNEQFF; CDR3nt: TGTGCCCACCGGGACGGCTACAATGAGCAGTTCTTC; abundance: -; j_gene: TRBJ2-1; v_gene: TRBV28; d_gene: -
CDR3aa: CASSLTARGPSDTQYF; CDR3nt: TGTGCCAGCAGCTTAACCGCGCGGGGGCCCTCAGATACGCAGTATTTT; abundance: few; j_gene: TRBJ2-3; v_gene: TRBV7-8; d_gene: -
CDR3aa: CASSDSYGSPPGELFF; CDR3nt: TGTGCCAGCAGTGACTCGTACGGGAGCCCCCCCGGGGAGCTGTTTTTT; abundance: -; j_gene: TRBJ2-2; v_gene: TRBV6-4; d_gene: -
CDR3aa: CASWRGAATNEKLFF; CDR3nt: TGTGCCAGTTGGCGGGGAGCAGCAACTAATGAAAAACTGTTTTTT; abundance: many; j_gene: TRBJ1-4; v_gene: TRBV2; d_gene: -
CDR3aa: CASLFSRTENYGYTF; CDR3nt: TGTGCCAGTCTCTTCTCACGGACGGAGAACTATGGCTACACCTTC; abundance: -; j_gene: TRBJ1-2; v_gene: TRBV19; d_gene: -